This TCR beta chain was sequenced in a study of blood T cell repertoires in COVID-19. Across the study: Acute and convalescent COVID-19 samples came from the United States, Italy and Spain. PBMCs, B-cell-depleted T cells, or T cells provided the cDNA or gDNA that made up the material.

Authors' methods: The assay estimated nucleated cells by amplifying reference gene primers. TCRdb's table, derived via immunoSEQ multiplex PCR, lists solely in-frame clones and lacks some. V and J calls and clone size are as listed in that table; D and trimming were resolved from the DNA. The profile covers 60,000 to 90,000 clones, with roughly 70% appearing a single time and around 2.6% taken by the ten largest. V dropped 4 bases and J dropped 5; count of bases not matched to a gene: 7. CDR1 and CDR2 (germline): KGHDR, SFDVKD. This CDR3 is built from 15 residues. This receptor was identified in a human donor with acute or convalescent COVID-19. The donor label of this sample is uncertain. V is TRBV24-1 and J is TRBJ2-1; TRBD1 matches at 7 bases. Source material: peripheral blood. The CDR3 region has the DNA TGTGCCACCAGTGACCCGGGACAGCTAAACAATGAGCAGTTCTTC. This codes for CATSDPGQLNNEQFF.